Presented here are 7 T cell receptor beta chains from one specimen sequenced in a study of T cell responses to AZD1222 COVID-19 vaccine listed by TCRdb under 2021. Library preparation was by the immunoSEQ multiplex PCR assay. TCRdb took over this immuneACCESS table, retaining in-frame rearrangements with V and J assigned. Such tables are incomplete; in checked studies, under half of the missing clones stem from an unresolved V gene, and the remainder is unexplained. The sample table contains about 94,000 clones; only one count was recorded for about 88% of them. The ten largest account for about an eighth of the sample. Read against the paper, the sample's time point label means: baseline before first vaccination. Sequencing was performed on peripheral blood, taken on day 0 of AZD1222 vaccination. These receptors originate from an adult in good health.

For the CDR3, the DNA is TGTGCCAGCAGTAACCCCAATCAGCCCCAGCATTTT. This translates into CASSNPNQPQHF. The rearrangement joins TRBV6-2 or TRBV6-3 to TRBJ1-5; D remains ambiguous. V gave up 5 bases and J gave up 3 bases, with 5 bases separating them. The germline V gene encodes CDR1 MNHEY and CDR2 SVGEGT. The CDR3 spans 12 residues.

This chain connects TRBV18 to TRBJ1-2, with 7 bases that match TRBD1. The ends lost 3 bases at V and 4 bases at J; junction bases unmatched: 8. In germline, CDR1 is KGHSH, CDR2 LQKENI. The length of the CDR3 is 15 residues. The CDR3 region has the DNA TGTGCCAGCTCACCTGGAACGGGACAGACCTATGGCTACACCTTC. Protein sequence: CASSPGTGQTYGYTF.

This rearrangement joins TRBV7-3 to TRBJ2-3; 10 bases are a match to TRBD1. The germline V gene has CDR1 SGHTA and CDR2 FQGTGA. The CDR3 is 14 amino acids. V trimming: 6 bases; J trimming: 7 bases; junction bases outside the gene matches: 7. The CDR3 bases are TGTGCCAGCAGAAAGACAGGGGGCGCAAATACGCAGTATTTT. Amino acids: CASRKTGGANTQYF.

The chain links TRBV2 to TRBJ2-1; D may be TRBD1 (6 bases). The germline V and J ends were trimmed by 3 bases and 8 bases, with 14 bases remaining between them. There are 14 residues in the CDR3. Germline V lookup: CDR1 SNHLY, CDR2 FYNNEI. Here the CDR3 DNA reads TGTGCCAGCAGTGAGCCTCTGAAGGGGGATGAGCAGTTCTTC. As protein: CASSEPLKGDEQFF.

The chain has TRBV28 and TRBJ2-7; no reliable D call. The germline CDR1 and CDR2 sequences are MDHEN and SYDVKM. V gave up 6 bases and J gave up 6 bases, with 12 bases separating them. The CDR3 totals 12 residues. As DNA, the CDR3 is TGTGCCAGCAGCATCTGGTCCCGCGAGCAGTACTTC. It yields the protein CASSIWSREQYF.

The CDR3 coding sequence is TGTGCCAGCGACTGGGACATTAGGAATGAAAAACTGTTTTTT. This gives the protein CASDWDIRNEKLFF. V usage is TRBV27 and J usage is TRBJ1-4; tentative D call: TRBD1 (6 bases). The germline V gene has CDR1 MNHEY and CDR2 SMNVEV (reference sequence). The CDR3 loop spans 14 amino acids. V dropped 8 bases and J dropped 5 bases, with 15 bases sitting between them.

The V gene is TRBV5-8, the J gene TRBJ2-3; 8 bases match TRBD1. Trimming took 4 bases from V and 4 from J; bases not matched to a gene: 5. Germline V gene data show CDR1 as SGHTS and CDR2 as YDEGEE. CDR3 length: 14 residues. CDR3 sequence reads: CASSRGTGPDTQYF. The CDR3, as DNA: TGTGCCAGCAGCCGGGGGACAGGACCAGATACGCAGTATTTT.